This T cell receptor (beta chain) stems from a study of blood T cell repertoires in COVID-19. Original processing notes: The assay estimated nucleated cells by amplifying reference gene primers. The table came from immunoSEQ multiplex PCR; TCRdb's copy has only in-frame clones and leaves some out. V and J calls and clone size come straight from that table; D and trimming were deduced from the DNA. The sample has some 130,000 clones; approximately 90% are singletons. The V segment lost 3 bases and the J segment 5 bases; nucleotides outside the gene matches: 6. The germline V gene encodes CDR1 SGHRS and CDR2 YFSETQ. CDR3 length: 16 amino acids.

The sequence came from a man aged 55 to 70 with COVID-19, enrolled during active disease. Sequencing input: peripheral blood. The chain uses TRBV5-1 and TRBJ2-2; 11 bases map to TRBD2. CDR3: CASSSPGLAETGELFF. The DNA of the CDR3 is TGCGCCAGCAGCTCACCGGGACTAGCGGAGACCGGGGAGCTGTTTTTT.